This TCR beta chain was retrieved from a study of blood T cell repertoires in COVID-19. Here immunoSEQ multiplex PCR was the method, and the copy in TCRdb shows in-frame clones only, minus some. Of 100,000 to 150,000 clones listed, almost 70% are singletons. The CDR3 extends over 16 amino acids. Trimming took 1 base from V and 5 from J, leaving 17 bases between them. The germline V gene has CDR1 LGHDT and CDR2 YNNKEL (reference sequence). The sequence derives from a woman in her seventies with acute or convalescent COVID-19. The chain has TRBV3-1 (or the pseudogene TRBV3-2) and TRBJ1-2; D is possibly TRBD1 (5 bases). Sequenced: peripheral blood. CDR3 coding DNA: TGTGCCAGCAGCCAAGCTTACCCGGGGGGTATTTATGGCTACACCTTC. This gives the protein CASSQAYPGGIYGYTF.